The clone carrying this T cell receptor beta chain was seen only a few times. No antigen is known for it. Sample donors were healthy Caucasian individuals that came from Russia, aged roughly 6 to 100. V was pared by 0 bases and J by 6 bases, with 6 bases of the junction left unmatched. The CDR3 is made up of 16 amino acids. Germline V gene sequence: CDR1 LGHNA, CDR2 YSLEER. The data derive from a study of blood T cells in healthy people across ages. The study, taken as a whole, reports: When set beside aged donors, long-lived donors presented more naive CD4+ cells and higher diversity.

A J-beta primer mix and a sample-barcoded 5' primer were used in a second PCR of about 7 to 12 cycles. Each cDNA molecule carried a tag from a template-switch adaptor that contained 12 random nucleotides. Per-sample output comprised a minimum of 2.5 million paired-end reads containing CDR3. TCRdb called the 5' RACE reads again in MiXCR, with one record for every CDR3 protein. The profile shows approximately 1.5 million distinct CDR3 sequences, 35% to 45% of them singletons. The receptor was isolated from a young woman in good health. Sequenced material: blood. V usage is TRBV4-3 and J usage is TRBJ2-1; 9 nucleotides agree with TRBD2. The CDR3: CASSQDKSGRRNEQFF. The CDR3 DNA reads as TGCGCCAGCAGCCAAGATAAAAGCGGGAGGCGCAATGAGCAGTTCTTC.